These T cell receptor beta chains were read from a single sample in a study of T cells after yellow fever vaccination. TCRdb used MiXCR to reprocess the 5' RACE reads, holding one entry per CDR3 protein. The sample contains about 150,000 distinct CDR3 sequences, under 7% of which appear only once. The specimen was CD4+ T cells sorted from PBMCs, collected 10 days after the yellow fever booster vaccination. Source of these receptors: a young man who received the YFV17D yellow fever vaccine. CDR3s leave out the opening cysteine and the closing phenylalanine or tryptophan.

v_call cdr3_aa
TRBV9 ASSVAVVGGHGELF
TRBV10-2 ASVAGNTDTQY
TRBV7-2 ASSLTGDQETQY
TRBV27 ASSPPAGSWTEAF
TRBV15 ATSRREGGQF
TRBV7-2 ASSPPQRLFEQY
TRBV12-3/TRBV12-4 ASNPGLAGGGKQY
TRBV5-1 ASCPGLAETGELF
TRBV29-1 SVEKASGPWTDTQY
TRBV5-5 ASSPGTGVNTEAF
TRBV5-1 ASSLNAGVPETQY
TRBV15 ATSREQGIGEQY
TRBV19 ASSRGRLNEKLF